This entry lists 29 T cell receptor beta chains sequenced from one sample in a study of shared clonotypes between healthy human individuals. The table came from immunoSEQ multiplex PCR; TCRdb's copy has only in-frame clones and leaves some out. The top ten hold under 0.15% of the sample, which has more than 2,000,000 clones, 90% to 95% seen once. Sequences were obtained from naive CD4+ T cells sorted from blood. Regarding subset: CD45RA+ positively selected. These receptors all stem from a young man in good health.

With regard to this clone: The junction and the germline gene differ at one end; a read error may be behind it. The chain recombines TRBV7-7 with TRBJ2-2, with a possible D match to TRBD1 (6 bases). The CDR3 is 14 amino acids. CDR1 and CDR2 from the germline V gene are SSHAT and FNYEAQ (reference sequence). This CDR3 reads CASRPTGNTGELFF. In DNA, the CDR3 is TGTGCTAGCAGGCCGACAGGAAACACCGGGGAGCTGTTTTTT. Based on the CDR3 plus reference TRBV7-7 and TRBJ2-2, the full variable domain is GAGVSQSPRYKVTKRGQDVTLRCDPISSHATLYWYQQALGQGPEFLTYFNYEAQPDKSGLPSDRFSAERPEGSISTLTIQRTEQRDSAMYRCASRPTGNTGELFFGEGSRLTVL.

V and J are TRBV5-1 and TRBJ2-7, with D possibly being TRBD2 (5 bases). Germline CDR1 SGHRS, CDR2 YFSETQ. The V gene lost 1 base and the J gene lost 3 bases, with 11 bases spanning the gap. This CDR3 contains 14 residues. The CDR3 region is CASSLPGWDYEQYF. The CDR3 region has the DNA TGCGCCAGCAGCTTGCCGGGATGGGACTACGAGCAGTACTTC.

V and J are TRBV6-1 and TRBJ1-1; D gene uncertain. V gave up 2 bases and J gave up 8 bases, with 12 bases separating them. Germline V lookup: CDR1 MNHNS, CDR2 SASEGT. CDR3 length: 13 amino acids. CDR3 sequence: CASSESGLREAFF. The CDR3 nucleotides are TGTGCCAGCAGTGAAAGCGGGCTCCGGGAAGCTTTCTTT.

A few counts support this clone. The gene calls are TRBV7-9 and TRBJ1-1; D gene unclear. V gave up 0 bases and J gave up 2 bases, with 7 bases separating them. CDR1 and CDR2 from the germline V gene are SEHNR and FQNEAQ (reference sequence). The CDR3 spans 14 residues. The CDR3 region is CASSLAWGNTEAFF. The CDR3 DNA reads TGTGCCAGCAGCTTAGCCTGGGGAAACACTGAAGCTTTCTTT.

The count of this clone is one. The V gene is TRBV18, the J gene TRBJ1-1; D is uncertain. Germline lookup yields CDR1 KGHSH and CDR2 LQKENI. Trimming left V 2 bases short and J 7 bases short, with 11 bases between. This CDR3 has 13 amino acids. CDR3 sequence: CASSPEAHFEAFF. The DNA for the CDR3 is TGTGCCAGCTCACCAGAAGCACACTTTGAAGCTTTCTTT.

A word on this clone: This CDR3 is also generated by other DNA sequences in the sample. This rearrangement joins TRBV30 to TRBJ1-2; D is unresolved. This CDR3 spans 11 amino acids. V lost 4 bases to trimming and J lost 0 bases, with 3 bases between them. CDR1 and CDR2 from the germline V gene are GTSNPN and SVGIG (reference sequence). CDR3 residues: CAWTANYGYTF. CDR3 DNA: TGTGCCTGGACCGCTAACTATGGCTACACCTTC.

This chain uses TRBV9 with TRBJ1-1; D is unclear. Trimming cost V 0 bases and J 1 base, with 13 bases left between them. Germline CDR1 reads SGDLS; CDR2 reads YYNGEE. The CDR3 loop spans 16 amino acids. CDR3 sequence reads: CASSVVGQTSNTEAFF. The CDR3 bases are TGTGCCAGCAGCGTAGTAGGGCAGACGTCGAACACTGAAGCTTTCTTT.

DNA of the CDR3: TGTGCCAGCAGCTACCTGGACCGGGATGCAGATACGCAGTATTTT. This codes for CASSYLDRDADTQYF. V is TRBV13 and J is TRBJ2-3; maybe TRBD2 (5 bases). CDR3 length: 15 amino acids. Trimming pared 4 bases from V and 4 bases from J, leaving 15 bases between. Germline values: CDR1 PRHDT, CDR2 FYEKMQ (reference sequence).

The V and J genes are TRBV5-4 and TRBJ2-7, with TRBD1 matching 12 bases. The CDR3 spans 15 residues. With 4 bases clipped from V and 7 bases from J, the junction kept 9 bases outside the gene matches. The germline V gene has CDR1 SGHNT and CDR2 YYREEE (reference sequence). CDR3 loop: CASSLPGQGANEQYF. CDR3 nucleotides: TGTGCCAGCAGCCTTCCGGGACAGGGGGCGAATGAGCAGTACTTC.

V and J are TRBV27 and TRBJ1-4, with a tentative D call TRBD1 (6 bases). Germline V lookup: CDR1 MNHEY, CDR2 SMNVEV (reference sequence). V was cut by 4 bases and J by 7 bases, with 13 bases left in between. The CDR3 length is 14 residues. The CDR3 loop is CASSSMRTAEKLFF. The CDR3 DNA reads TGTGCCAGCAGTTCGATGAGGACAGCTGAAAAACTGTTTTTT. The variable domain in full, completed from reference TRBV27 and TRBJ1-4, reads EAQVTQNPRYLITVTGKKLTVTCSQNMNHEYMSWYRQDPGLGLRQIYYSMNVEVTDKGDVPEGYKVSRKEKRNFPLILESPSPNQTSLYFCASSSMRTAEKLFFGSGTQLSVL.

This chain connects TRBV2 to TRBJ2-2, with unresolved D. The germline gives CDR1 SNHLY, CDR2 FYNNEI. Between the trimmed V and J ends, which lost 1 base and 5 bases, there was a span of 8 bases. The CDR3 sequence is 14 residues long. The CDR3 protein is CASSEVARTGELFF. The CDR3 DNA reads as TGTGCCAGCAGTGAAGTCGCTAGAACCGGGGAGCTGTTTTTT.

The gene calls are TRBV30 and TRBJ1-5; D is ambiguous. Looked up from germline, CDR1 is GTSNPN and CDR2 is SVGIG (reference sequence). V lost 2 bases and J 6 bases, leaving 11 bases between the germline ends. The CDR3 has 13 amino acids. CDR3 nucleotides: TGTGCCTGGAGTACGGCAGAAGGTCAGCCCCAGCATTTT. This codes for CAWSTAEGQPQHF.

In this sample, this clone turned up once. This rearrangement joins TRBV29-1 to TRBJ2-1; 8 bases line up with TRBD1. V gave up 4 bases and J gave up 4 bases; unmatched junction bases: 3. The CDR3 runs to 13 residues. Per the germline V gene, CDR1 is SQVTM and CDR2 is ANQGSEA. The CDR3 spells CSVGGQVYNEQFF. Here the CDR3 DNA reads TGCAGCGTTGGGGGACAGGTTTACAATGAGCAGTTCTTC.

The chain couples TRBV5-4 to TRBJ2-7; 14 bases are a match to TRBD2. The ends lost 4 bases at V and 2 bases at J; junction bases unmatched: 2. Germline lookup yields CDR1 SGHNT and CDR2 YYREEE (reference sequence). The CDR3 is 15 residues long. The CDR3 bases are TGTGCCAGCAGCGTGGGACTAGCGGGGGCCTACGAGCAGTACTTC. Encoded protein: CASSVGLAGAYEQYF.

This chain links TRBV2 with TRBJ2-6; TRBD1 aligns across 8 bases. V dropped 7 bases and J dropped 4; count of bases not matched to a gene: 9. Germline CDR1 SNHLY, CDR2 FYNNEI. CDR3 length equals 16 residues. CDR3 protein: CASTLGQAPGANVLTF. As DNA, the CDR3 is TGTGCCAGCACCCTGGGACAGGCTCCCGGGGCCAACGTCCTGACTTTC. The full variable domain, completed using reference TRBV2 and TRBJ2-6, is EPEVTQTPSHQVTQMGQEVILRCVPISNHLYFYWYRQILGQKVEFLVSFYNNEISEKSEIFDDQFSVERPDGSNFTLKIRSTKLEDSAMYFCASTLGQAPGANVLTFGAGSRLTVL.

CDR3 DNA: TGTGCCAGCAGTGAATATGGGCAGGGGGGGAATCAGCCCCAGCATTTT. Amino acids: CASSEYGQGGNQPQHF. The chain uses TRBV25-1 and TRBJ1-5, with 7 bases matching TRBD1. Trimming cost V 0 bases and J 4 bases; bases outside gene matches: 6. The length of the CDR3 is 16 residues. Germline loops: CDR1 MGHDK, CDR2 SYGVNS.

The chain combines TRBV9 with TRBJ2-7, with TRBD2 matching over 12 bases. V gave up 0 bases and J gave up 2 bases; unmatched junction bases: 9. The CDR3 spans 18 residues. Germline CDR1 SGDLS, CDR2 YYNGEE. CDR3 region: CASSVGLAGGAPPYEQYF. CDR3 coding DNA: TGTGCCAGCAGCGTAGGGCTAGCGGGAGGGGCCCCACCCTACGAGCAGTACTTC. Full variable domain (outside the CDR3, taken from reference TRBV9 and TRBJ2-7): DSGVTQTPKHLITATGQRVTLRCSPRSGDLSVYWYQQSLDQGLQFLIQYYNGEERAKGNILERFSAQQFPDLHSELNLSSLELGDSALYFCASSVGLAGGAPPYEQYFGPGTRLTVT.

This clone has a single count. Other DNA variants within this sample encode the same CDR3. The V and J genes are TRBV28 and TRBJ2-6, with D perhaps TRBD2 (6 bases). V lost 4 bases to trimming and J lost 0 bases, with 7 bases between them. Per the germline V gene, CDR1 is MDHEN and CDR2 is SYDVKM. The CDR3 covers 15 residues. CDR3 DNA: TGTGCCAGCAGTTCCGGGGGCTCTGGGGCCAACGTCCTGACTTTC. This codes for CASSSGGSGANVLTF.

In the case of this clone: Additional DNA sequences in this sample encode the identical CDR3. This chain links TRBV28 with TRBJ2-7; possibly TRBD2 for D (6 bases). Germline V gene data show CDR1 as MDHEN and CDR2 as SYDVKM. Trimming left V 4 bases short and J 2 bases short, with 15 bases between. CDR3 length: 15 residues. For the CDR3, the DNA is TGTGCCAGCAGTTCCCCCGGGACTGGTCCCTACGAGCAGTACTTC. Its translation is CASSSPGTGPYEQYF.

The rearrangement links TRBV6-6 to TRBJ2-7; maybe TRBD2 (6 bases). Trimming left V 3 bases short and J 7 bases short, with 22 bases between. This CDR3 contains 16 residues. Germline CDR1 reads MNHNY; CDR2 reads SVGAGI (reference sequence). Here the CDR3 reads CASSYPLDSGLEEQYF. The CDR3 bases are TGTGCCAGCAGTTATCCCCTTGATAGCGGCTTGGAGGAGCAGTACTTC.

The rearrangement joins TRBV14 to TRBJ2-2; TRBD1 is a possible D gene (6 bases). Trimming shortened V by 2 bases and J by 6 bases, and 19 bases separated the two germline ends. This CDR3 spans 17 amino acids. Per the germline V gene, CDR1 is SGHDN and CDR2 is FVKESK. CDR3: CASSQSQGSRAAGELFF. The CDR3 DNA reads TGTGCCAGCAGCCAATCCCAGGGGAGCAGGGCGGCCGGGGAGCTGTTTTTT.

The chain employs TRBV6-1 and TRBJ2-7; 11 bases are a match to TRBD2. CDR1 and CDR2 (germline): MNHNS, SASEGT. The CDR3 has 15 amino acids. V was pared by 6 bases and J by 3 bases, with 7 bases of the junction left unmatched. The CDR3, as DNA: TGTGCCAGCAGCGTTAGCGGGAGGGCCGACTACGAGCAGTACTTC. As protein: CASSVSGRADYEQYF.

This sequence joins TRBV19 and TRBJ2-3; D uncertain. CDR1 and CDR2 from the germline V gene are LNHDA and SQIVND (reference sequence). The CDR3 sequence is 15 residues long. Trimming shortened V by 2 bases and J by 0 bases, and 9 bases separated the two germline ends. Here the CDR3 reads CASSIYLTSTDTQYF. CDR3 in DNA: TGTGCCAGTAGTATATACCTAACTAGCACAGATACGCAGTATTTT.

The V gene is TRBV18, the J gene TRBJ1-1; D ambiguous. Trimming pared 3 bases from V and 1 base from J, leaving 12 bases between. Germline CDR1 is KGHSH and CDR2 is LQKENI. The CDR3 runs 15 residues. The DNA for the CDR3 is TGTGCCAGCTCACCGATTGTCTGGGAGAACACTGAAGCTTTCTTT. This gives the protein CASSPIVWENTEAFF.

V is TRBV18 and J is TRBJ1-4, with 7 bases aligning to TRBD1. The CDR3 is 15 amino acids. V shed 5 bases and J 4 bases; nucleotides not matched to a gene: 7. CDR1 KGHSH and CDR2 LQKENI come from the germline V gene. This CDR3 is CASSTRQGDNEKLFF. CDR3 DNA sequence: TGTGCCAGCTCAACCAGACAGGGAGATAATGAAAAACTGTTTTTT. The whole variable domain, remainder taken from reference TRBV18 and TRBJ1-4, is NAGVMQNPRHLVRRRGQEARLRCSPMKGHSHVYWYRQLPEEGLKFMVYLQKENIIDESGMPKERFSAEFPKEGPSILRIQQVVRGDSAAYFCASSTRQGDNEKLFFGSGTQLSVL.

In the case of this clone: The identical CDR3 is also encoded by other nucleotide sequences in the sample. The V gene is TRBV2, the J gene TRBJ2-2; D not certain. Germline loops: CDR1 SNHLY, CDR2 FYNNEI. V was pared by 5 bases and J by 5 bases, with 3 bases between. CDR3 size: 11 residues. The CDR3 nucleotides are TGTGCCAGCAGTACTACCGGGGAGCTGTTTTTT. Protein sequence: CASSTTGELFF. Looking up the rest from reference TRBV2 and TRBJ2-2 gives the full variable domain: EPEVTQTPSHQVTQMGQEVILRCVPISNHLYFYWYRQILGQKVEFLVSFYNNEISEKSEIFDDQFSVERPDGSNFTLKIRSTKLEDSAMYFCASSTTGELFFGEGSRLTVL.

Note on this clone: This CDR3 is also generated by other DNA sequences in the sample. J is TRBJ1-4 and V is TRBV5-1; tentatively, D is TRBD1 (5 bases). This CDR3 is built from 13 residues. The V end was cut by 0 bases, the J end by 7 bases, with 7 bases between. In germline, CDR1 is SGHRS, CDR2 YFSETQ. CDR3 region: CASSLERGEKLFF. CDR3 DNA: TGCGCCAGCAGCTTGGAAAGGGGTGAAAAACTGTTTTTT.

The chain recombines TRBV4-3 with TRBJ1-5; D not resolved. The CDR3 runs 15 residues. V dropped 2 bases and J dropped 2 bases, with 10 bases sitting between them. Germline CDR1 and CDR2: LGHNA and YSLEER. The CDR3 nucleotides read TGCGCCAGCAGCCAATACCTCTCTGGCAATCAGCCCCAGCATTTT. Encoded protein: CASSQYLSGNQPQHF.

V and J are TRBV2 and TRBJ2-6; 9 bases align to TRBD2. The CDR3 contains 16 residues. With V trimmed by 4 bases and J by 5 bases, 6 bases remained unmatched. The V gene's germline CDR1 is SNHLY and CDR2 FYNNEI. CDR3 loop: CASSVSSGNRANVLTF. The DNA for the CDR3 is TGTGCCAGCAGTGTTTCTAGCGGGAATAGGGCCAACGTCCTGACTTTC.